This TCR beta chain was sequenced in a study of T-cell reconstitution after alpha-beta-depleted transplantation in children. Unique molecular identifiers tagged the TCRbeta library. TCRdb analysed the PCR reads with MiXCR anew, one entry per CDR3 protein. Of hundreds of thousands of distinct CDR3 sequences in the sample, roughly 15% were seen once. CDR1 LGHNA and CDR2 YSLEER come from the germline V gene. The CDR3 consists of 15 residues. Trimming took 6 bases from V and 0 from J, leaving 14 bases between them. The rearrangement joins TRBV4-3 to TRBJ1-1; possible D gene TRBD1, 6 bases. The source material was PBMCs from the stem cell graft donor, sampled from the stem cell graft. This clonotype was obtained from a human donor who donated a stem cell graft to a child with acute myeloid leukemia. The CDR3 DNA is TGCGCCAGCAGAAGGGGAGGGGGTATGAACACTGAAGCTTTCTTT. Its translation is CASRRGGGMNTEAFF.